One and the same sample provided the 28 T cell receptor beta chains below, sequenced in a study of beta chain features in type 1 diabetes. What was sequenced were expressed TCRB transcripts, since all of the isolated RNA had been reverse transcribed. The method was immunoSEQ multiplex PCR; TCRdb's version includes in-frame clones alone and lacks a portion of them. Seen here are under 800,000 clones, roughly 15% observed once, and the top ten hold about 0.093%. Sequencing was carried out using naive CD4+ T cells from blood. The receptors were gathered from a man between 18 and 29 years old in good health.

V and J are TRBV11-2 and TRBJ2-3; 7 nucleotides line up with TRBD1. The junction had 14 bases not matched to a gene; V was cut back by 2 bases and J by 0 bases. There are 19 residues in the CDR3. Germline CDR1 and CDR2: SGHAT and FQNNGV. The CDR3 bases are TGTGCCAGCAGCTTACTAATCCGCAGGACAGGTGGAAGCACAGATACGCAGTATTTT. Protein sequence: CASSLLIRRTGGSTDTQYF.

The chain couples TRBV4-3 to TRBJ1-5; D is ambiguous. This CDR3 comprises 14 residues. The V and J ends lost 1 base and 5 bases respectively, with 9 bases between them. The V gene's germline CDR1 is LGHNA and CDR2 YSLEER. The CDR3 DNA follows: TGCGCCAGCAGCCAAGCACAGAACTATCAGCCCCAGCATTTT. Translated, it gives CASSQAQNYQPQHF.

This clone was counted only a few times. This chain links TRBV18 with TRBJ1-4; TRBD1 agrees at 8 bases. The CDR3 has 14 amino acids. V lost 5 bases and J lost 5; bases outside the gene matches: 4. Germline assignment: CDR1 KGHSH and CDR2 LQKENI. CDR3 amino acids: CASSIDRGNEKLFF. The CDR3 coding sequence is TGTGCCAGCTCAATCGACAGGGGAAATGAAAAACTGTTTTTT.

This clone was detected only a few times. V and J are TRBV30 and TRBJ2-2; D is perhaps TRBD1 or TRBD2 (5 bases each). Per the germline V gene, CDR1 is GTSNPN and CDR2 is SVGIG (reference sequence). The CDR3 is 15 amino acids. Trimming left V 2 bases short and J 3 bases short, with 13 bases between. Here the CDR3 reads CAWSWDGWYTGELFF. For the CDR3, the DNA is TGTGCCTGGAGTTGGGACGGTTGGTACACCGGGGAGCTGTTTTTT.

J is TRBJ1-1 and V is TRBV5-1; TRBD1 agrees at 7 bases. Trimming cost V 0 bases and J 1 base; bases outside gene matches: 6. Germline V gene data show CDR1 as SGHRS and CDR2 as YFSETQ. The CDR3 totals 16 residues. CDR3 residues: CASSLAGGLTNTEAFF. The CDR3 DNA follows: TGCGCCAGCAGCTTGGCAGGGGGACTTACGAACACTGAAGCTTTCTTT.

This clone was counted a few times. This sample also contains other DNA sequences that code for the same CDR3. The chain combines TRBV2 with TRBJ2-1; D remains ambiguous. Trimming left V 6 bases short and J 4 bases short, with 10 bases between. This CDR3 contains 13 residues. From germline, CDR1 is SNHLY and CDR2 FYNNEI. The CDR3 DNA reads as TGTGCCAGCAGCCTCACAGCTTACAATGAGCAGTTCTTC. Its protein is CASSLTAYNEQFF. Full variable domain (missing parts from reference TRBV2 and TRBJ2-1): EPEVTQTPSHQVTQMGQEVILRCVPISNHLYFYWYRQILGQKVEFLVSFYNNEISEKSEIFDDQFSVERPDGSNFTLKIRSTKLEDSAMYFCASSLTAYNEQFFGPGTRLTVL.

This clone was detected only a few times. This sequence joins TRBV7-2 and TRBJ1-1; D ambiguous. Germline CDR1 and CDR2: SGHTA and FQGNSA. This CDR3 is built from 14 residues. The V end lost 2 bases, the J end lost 1 base, and 8 bases lay between the germline ends. DNA of the CDR3: TGTGCCAGCAGCTTATTCACTCCGAACACTGAAGCTTTCTTT. Protein: CASSLFTPNTEAFF. The variable domain in full, completed from reference TRBV7-2 and TRBJ1-1, reads GAGVSQSPSNKVTEKGKDVELRCDPISGHTALYWYRQSLGQGLEFLIYFQGNSAPDKSGLPSDRFSAERTGGSVSTLTIQRTQQEDSAVYLCASSLFTPNTEAFFGQGTRLTVV.

There are a few counts of this clone. This rearrangement joins TRBV6-6 to TRBJ1-5, with D tentatively TRBD1 (5 bases). Germline V gives CDR1 MNHNY, CDR2 SVGAGI (reference sequence). The germline V and J ends were trimmed by 0 bases and 5 bases, with 11 bases remaining between them. The CDR3 is 15 amino acids. The CDR3 DNA sequence: TGTGCCAGCAGTTACTCAGGCAGGACATATCAGCCCCAGCATTTT. Protein product: CASSYSGRTYQPQHF.

This clone has a handful of counts. This CDR3 reads CASSGTGGEKLFF. The DNA for the CDR3 is TGTGCTTCCTCCGGGACAGGCGGCGAAAAACTGTTTTTT. The chain uses TRBV2 and TRBJ1-4; 8 bases line up with TRBD1. The germline CDR1 and CDR2 sequences are SNHLY and FYNNEI. The CDR3 extends over 13 amino acids.

The sample holds a few counts of this clone. The chain combines TRBV5-1 with TRBJ1-2; D uncertain. The V gene lost 0 bases and the J gene lost 8 bases, with 17 bases spanning the gap. This CDR3 contains 15 residues. Germline V gene lookup returns CDR1 SGHRS and CDR2 YFSETQ. The CDR3 DNA is TGCGCCAGCAGCTTGGCCGGGCAGGACGTGAGGGGCTACACCTTC. Translating it yields CASSLAGQDVRGYTF.

The chain is built from TRBV5-1 and TRBJ2-5; 14 positions agree with TRBD2. CDR3 length: 17 residues. Looked up from germline, CDR1 is SGHRS and CDR2 is YFSETQ. With 4 bases clipped from V and 5 bases from J, the junction kept 10 bases outside the gene matches. In DNA, the CDR3 is TGCGCCAGCAGCCCCAGGACTAGCGGGGGGAGCTTGGAGACCCAGTACTTC. Translation gives CASSPRTSGGSLETQYF.

This clone was seen only a few times. The V and J genes are TRBV7-2 and TRBJ2-2; 10 bases are shared with TRBD1. The trim removed 2 bases at V and 4 bases at J, leaving 1 base unmatched. The CDR3 spans 15 residues. Germline CDR1 is SGHTA and CDR2 is FQGNSA. The CDR3 sequence is CASSLRTGGTGELFF. As DNA, the CDR3 is TGTGCCAGCAGCTTACGGACAGGGGGCACCGGGGAGCTGTTTTTT.

This clone was detected only a few times. V gene TRBV7-9 combines with J gene TRBJ1-3, with D unresolved. This CDR3 has 15 amino acids. V was pared by 3 bases and J by 0 bases, with 9 bases between. Germline assignment: CDR1 SEHNR and CDR2 FQNEAQ (reference sequence). The CDR3 region has the DNA TGTGCCAGCAGCTTGTGGGGAACCTCTGGAAACACCATATATTTT. This encodes CASSLWGTSGNTIYF. The full variable domain, its missing parts supplied by reference TRBV7-9 and TRBJ1-3, is DTGVSQNPRHKITKRGQNVTFRCDPISEHNRLYWYRQTLGQGPEFLTYFQNEAQLEKSRLLSDRFSAERPKGSFSTLEIQRTEQGDSAMYLCASSLWGTSGNTIYFGEGSWLTVV.

There are a few counts of this clone. V usage is TRBV6-5 and J usage is TRBJ1-5, with D hard to call. The CDR3 length is 15 residues. Trimming shortened V by 0 bases and J by 6 bases, and 12 bases separated the two germline ends. Germline CDR1 reads MNHEY; CDR2 reads SVGAGI. The DNA of the CDR3 is TGTGCCAGCAGTTACTCCGGGAAGGCGACTCAGCCCCAGCATTTT. As protein: CASSYSGKATQPQHF.

The V call is TRBV29-1, the J call TRBJ2-3; perhaps TRBD1 as D (7 bases). Germline V lookup: CDR1 SQVTM, CDR2 ANQGSEA. CDR3 length: 18 amino acids. Trimming removed 5 bases at V and 4 bases at J, with 28 bases between. Written as DNA, the CDR3 is TGCAGCGTTCGACCTCTTAAGGGGGCGCGGGGCATTGCAGATACGCAGTATTTT. Translated: CSVRPLKGARGIADTQYF.

This chain uses TRBV7-9 with TRBJ1-6; the match to TRBD1 covers 7 bases. The ends lost 5 bases at V and 5 bases at J; junction bases unmatched: 9. Per germline, CDR1 SEHNR and CDR2 FQNEAQ (reference sequence). The CDR3 has 16 residues. CDR3 DNA sequence: TGTGCCAGCAGCGACCCGACAGGGCGAAATAATTCACCCCTCCACTTT. It specifies CASSDPTGRNNSPLHF.

This clone occurred once. The chain joins TRBV6-1 to TRBJ1-1, with 7 bases lining up with TRBD1. This CDR3 comprises 15 residues. The V and J ends lost 2 bases and 4 bases, in that order; junction bases with no gene match: 7. Germline V lookup: CDR1 MNHNS, CDR2 SASEGT. This CDR3 is CASSESTTGVTEAFF. In DNA form, the CDR3 reads TGTGCCAGCAGTGAAAGTACTACAGGGGTCACTGAAGCTTTCTTT.

The gene calls are TRBV14 and TRBJ1-1, with no clear D. Trimming left V 0 bases short and J 7 bases short, with 9 bases between. The CDR3 has 13 residues. The germline V gene has CDR1 SGHDN and CDR2 FVKESK. The CDR3 here is CASSQDMGGEAFF. CDR3 DNA: TGTGCCAGCAGCCAAGATATGGGCGGTGAAGCTTTCTTT. The whole variable domain, filled in from reference TRBV14 and TRBJ1-1, reads EAGVTQFPSHSVIEKGQTVTLRCDPISGHDNLYWYRRVMGKEIKFLLHFVKESKQDESGMPNNRFLAERTGGTYSTLKVQPAELEDSGVYFCASSQDMGGEAFFGQGTRLTVV.

This clone was detected only a few times. This sequence joins TRBV6-6 and TRBJ1-5; D gene unclear. Germline CDR1 reads MNHNY; CDR2 reads SVGAGI (reference sequence). The CDR3 consists of 14 residues. V was shortened by 0 bases and J by 2 bases, with 5 bases between the two germline ends. The chain's CDR3 is CASSYSKGNQPQHF. The CDR3 nucleotides read TGTGCCAGCAGTTACTCGAAGGGCAATCAGCCCCAGCATTTT.

CDR3 nucleotides: TGTGCCAGCAGCGTTTCCTCCCTTCGGAATACGCAGTATTTT. This codes for CASSVSSLRNTQYF. V usage is TRBV9 and J usage is TRBJ2-3; no clear D. The V gene lost 2 bases and the J gene lost 7 bases, with 14 bases spanning the gap. CDR3 length: 14 amino acids. The germline CDR1 and CDR2 sequences are SGDLS and YYNGEE.

This clone has a handful of counts. The CDR3 loop is CASSGNLYGYTF. The CDR3 nucleotides are TGTGCCAGCAGTGGGAACCTGTATGGCTACACCTTC. This rearrangement joins TRBV25-1 to TRBJ1-2; D call uncertain. Trimming took off 4 bases at V and 5 bases at J, with 8 bases between the two ends. CDR1 MGHDK and CDR2 SYGVNS come from the germline V gene. The length of the CDR3 is 12 residues.

This clone has more than one count but fewer than ten. This chain links TRBV5-1 with TRBJ2-1, with TRBD1 matching over 9 bases. The ends lost 3 bases at V and 7 bases at J; junction bases unmatched: 8. In germline, CDR1 is SGHRS, CDR2 YFSETQ. The CDR3 has 15 residues. CDR3 amino acids: CASSSQGASPNEQFF. The CDR3 DNA reads as TGCGCCAGCAGCTCACAGGGGGCTAGTCCGAATGAGCAGTTCTTC.

The chain has TRBV4-1 and TRBJ1-2; D not certain. Germline CDR1 is MGHRA and CDR2 is YSYEKL. Deletions cut 1 base from V and 4 bases from J, with 13 bases between. The CDR3 has 15 residues. The CDR3 nucleotides read TGCGCCAGCAGCCAAGTAAGGCCCAGCCCCTATGGCTACACCTTC. It translates to CASSQVRPSPYGYTF.

A few counts support this clone. The chain joins TRBV5-4 to TRBJ2-5; D might be TRBD2 (6 bases). Germline V gene data show CDR1 as SGHNT and CDR2 as YYREEE (reference sequence). V was shortened by 1 base and J by 1 base, with 14 bases between the two germline ends. This CDR3 is built from 16 residues. The CDR3 spells CASSLSASAGQETQYF. CDR3 DNA sequence: TGTGCCAGCAGCTTGTCGGCTAGCGCGGGCCAAGAGACCCAGTACTTC.

The chain links TRBV4-3 to TRBJ2-2, with D unclear. The length of the CDR3 is 14 residues. Trimming stripped 0 bases from V and 5 bases from J, with 7 bases between. CDR1 and CDR2 (germline): LGHNA, YSLEER. The CDR3 nucleotides are TGCGCCAGCAGCCAAGATTACGGGACCGGGGAGCTGTTTTTT. This gives the protein CASSQDYGTGELFF.

The chain links TRBV19 to TRBJ1-1; tentatively, D is TRBD1 (5 bases). Germline V lookup: CDR1 LNHDA, CDR2 SQIVND (reference sequence). This CDR3 spans 16 amino acids. Trimming pared 7 bases from V and 6 bases from J, leaving 24 bases between. CDR3 in DNA: TGTGCCAGTACCCCGATCCGGACACAGACGGGAGCTGAAGCTTTCTTT. It codes for CASTPIRTQTGAEAFF.

This clone occurred a few times. V usage is TRBV5-6 and J usage is TRBJ1-1; the D gene is possibly TRBD1 (5 bases). Germline V gives CDR1 SGHDT, CDR2 YYEEEE. Trimming took off 1 base at V and 4 bases at J, with 11 bases between the two ends. CDR3 size: 14 residues. CDR3 in DNA: TGTGCCAGCAGCTTGCCCGAGGGGAGCACTGAAGCTTTCTTT. This gives the protein CASSLPEGSTEAFF.

The rearrangement uses TRBV28 and TRBJ1-1; D perhaps matches TRBD1 (6 bases). CDR1 is MDHEN, CDR2 SYDVKM, per germline. Deletions cut 6 bases from V and 1 base from J, with 12 bases between. The CDR3 contains 14 residues. The CDR3: CASRATGKNTEAFF. DNA for the CDR3: TGTGCCAGCAGGGCGACAGGAAAGAACACTGAAGCTTTCTTT.